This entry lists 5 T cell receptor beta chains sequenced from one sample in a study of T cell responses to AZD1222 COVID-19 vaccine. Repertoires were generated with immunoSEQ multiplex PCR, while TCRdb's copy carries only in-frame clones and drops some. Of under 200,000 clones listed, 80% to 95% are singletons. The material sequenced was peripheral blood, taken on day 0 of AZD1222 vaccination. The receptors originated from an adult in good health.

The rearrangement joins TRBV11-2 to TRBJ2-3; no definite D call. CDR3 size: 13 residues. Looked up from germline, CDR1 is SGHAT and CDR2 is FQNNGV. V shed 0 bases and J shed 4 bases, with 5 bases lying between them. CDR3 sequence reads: CASSLDRSDTQYF. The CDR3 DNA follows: TGTGCCAGCAGCTTAGATCGGTCAGATACGCAGTATTTT.

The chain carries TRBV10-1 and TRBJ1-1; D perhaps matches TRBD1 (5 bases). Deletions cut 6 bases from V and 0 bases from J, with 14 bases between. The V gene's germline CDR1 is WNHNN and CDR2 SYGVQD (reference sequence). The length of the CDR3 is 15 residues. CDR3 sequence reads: CASRKQANMNTEAFF. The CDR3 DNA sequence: TGCGCCAGCAGAAAACAGGCGAACATGAACACTGAAGCTTTCTTT.

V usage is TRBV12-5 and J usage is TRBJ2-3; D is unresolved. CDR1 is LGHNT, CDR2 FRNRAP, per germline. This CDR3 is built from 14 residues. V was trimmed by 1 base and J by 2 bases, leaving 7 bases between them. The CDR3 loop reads CASGLGGSTDTQYF. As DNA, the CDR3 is TGTGCTAGTGGTTTGGGTGGCTCCACAGATACGCAGTATTTT.

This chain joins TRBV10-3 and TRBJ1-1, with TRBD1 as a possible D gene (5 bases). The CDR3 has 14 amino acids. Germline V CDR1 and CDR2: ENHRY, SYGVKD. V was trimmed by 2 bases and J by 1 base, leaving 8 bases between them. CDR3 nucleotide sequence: TGTGCCATCAGTGAGGGGACGGAGAACACTGAAGCTTTCTTT. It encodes CAISEGTENTEAFF.

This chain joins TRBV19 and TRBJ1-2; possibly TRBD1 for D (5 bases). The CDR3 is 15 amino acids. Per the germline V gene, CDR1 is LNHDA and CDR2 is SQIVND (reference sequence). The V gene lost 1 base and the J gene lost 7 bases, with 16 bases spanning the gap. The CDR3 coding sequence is TGTGCCAGTAGTATAGTCTACCGGGACGGGCCTGGCTACACCTTC. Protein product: CASSIVYRDGPGYTF. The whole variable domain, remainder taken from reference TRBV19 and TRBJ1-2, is DGGITQSPKYLFRKEGQNVTLSCEQNLNHDAMYWYRQDPGQGLRLIYYSQIVNDFQKGDIAEGYSVSREKKESFPLTVTSAQKNPTAFYLCASSIVYRDGPGYTFGSGTRLTVV.